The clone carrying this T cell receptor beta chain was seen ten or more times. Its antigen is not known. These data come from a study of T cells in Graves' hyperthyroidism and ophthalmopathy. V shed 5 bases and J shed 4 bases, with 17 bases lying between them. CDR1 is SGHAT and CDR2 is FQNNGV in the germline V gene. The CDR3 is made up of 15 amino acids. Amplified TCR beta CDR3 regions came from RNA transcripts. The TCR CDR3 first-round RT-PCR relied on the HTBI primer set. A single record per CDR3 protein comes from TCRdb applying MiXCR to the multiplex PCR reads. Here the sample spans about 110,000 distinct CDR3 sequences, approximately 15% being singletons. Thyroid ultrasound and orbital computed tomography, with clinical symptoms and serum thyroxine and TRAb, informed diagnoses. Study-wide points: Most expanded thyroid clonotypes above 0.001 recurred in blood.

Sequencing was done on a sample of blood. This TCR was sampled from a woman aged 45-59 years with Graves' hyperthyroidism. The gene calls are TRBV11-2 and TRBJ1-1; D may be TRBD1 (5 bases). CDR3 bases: TGTGCCAGCAGCCCCGAAGGGGCCGGGAGCACTGAAGCTTTCTTT. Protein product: CASSPEGAGSTEAFF.